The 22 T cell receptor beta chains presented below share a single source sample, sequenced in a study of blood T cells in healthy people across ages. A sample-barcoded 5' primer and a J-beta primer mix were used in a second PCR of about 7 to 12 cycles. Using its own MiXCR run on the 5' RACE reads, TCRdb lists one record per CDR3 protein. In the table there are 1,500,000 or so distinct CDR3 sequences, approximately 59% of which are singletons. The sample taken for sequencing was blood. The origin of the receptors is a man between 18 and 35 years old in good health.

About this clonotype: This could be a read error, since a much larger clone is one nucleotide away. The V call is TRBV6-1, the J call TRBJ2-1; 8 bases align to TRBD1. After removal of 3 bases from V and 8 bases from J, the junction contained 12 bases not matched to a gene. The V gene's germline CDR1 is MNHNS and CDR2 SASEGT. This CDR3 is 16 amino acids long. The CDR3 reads CASSERGGRGPDEQFF. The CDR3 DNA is TGTGCCAGCAGTGAGCGAGGTGGCAGGGGGCCAGATGAGCAGTTCTTC.

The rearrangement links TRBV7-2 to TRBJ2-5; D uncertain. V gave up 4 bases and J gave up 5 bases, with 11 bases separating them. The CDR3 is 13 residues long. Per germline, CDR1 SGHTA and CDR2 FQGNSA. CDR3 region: CASSSEWRETQYF. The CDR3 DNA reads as TGTGCCAGCAGCTCCGAGTGGCGCGAGACCCAGTACTTC.

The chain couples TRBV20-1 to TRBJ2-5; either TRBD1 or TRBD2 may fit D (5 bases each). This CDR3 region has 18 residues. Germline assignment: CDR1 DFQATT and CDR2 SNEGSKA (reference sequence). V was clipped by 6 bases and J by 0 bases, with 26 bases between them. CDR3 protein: CSADKYTPGTNYQETQYF. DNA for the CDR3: TGCAGTGCCGATAAATACACCCCGGGGACCAACTACCAAGAGACCCAGTACTTC.

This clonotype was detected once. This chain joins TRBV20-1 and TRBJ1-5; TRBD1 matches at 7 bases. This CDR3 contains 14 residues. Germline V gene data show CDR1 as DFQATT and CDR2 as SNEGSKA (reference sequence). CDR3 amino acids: CSLPPTGVTQPQHF. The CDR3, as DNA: TGCAGCCTACCCCCCACAGGGGTGACTCAGCCCCAGCATTTT.

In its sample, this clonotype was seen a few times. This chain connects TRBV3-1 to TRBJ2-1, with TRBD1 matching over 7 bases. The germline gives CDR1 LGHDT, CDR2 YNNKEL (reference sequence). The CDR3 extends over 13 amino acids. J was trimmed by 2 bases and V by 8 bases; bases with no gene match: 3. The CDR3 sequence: CASRDSTYNEQFF. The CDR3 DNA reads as TGTGCCAGCCGGGACAGTACCTACAATGAGCAGTTCTTC.

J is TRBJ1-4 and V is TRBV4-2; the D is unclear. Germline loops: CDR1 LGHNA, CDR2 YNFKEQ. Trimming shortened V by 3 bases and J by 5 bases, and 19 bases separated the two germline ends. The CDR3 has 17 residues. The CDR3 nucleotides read TGTGCCAGCAGCCATCCACTTAGACACGAAGGCAATGAAAAACTGTTTTTT. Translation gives CASSHPLRHEGNEKLFF.

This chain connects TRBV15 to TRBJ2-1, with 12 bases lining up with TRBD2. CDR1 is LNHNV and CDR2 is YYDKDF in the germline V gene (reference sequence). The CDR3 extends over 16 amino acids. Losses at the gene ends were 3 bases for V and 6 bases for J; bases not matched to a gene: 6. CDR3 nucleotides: TGTGCCACCAGCAGTGAACTAGCGGGAGGATCCAATGAGCAGTTCTTC. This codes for CATSSELAGGSNEQFF.

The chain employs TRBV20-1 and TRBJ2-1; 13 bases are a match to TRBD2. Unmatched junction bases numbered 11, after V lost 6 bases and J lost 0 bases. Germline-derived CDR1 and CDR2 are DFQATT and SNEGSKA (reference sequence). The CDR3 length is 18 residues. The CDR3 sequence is CSALPGTSGISSYNEQFF. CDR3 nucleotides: TGCAGTGCGCTTCCCGGGACTAGCGGGATTAGCTCCTACAATGAGCAGTTCTTC.

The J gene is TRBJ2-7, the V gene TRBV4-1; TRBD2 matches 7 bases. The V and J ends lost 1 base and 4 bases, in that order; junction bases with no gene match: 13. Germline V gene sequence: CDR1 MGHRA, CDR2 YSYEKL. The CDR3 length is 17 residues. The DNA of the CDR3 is TGCGCCAGCAGCCAAGTCGCCGGGGGAGGGACCCAATACGAGCAGTACTTC. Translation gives CASSQVAGGGTQYEQYF.

The DNA for the CDR3 is TGCGCCAGCAGCCCCAATGAATACGAGCAGTACTTC. Amino acids: CASSPNEYEQYF. The V gene is TRBV5-1, the J gene TRBJ2-7; no reliable D call. Germline-derived CDR1 and CDR2 are SGHRS and YFSETQ. The CDR3 totals 12 residues. V lost 4 bases and J 4 bases, leaving 9 bases between the germline ends. The full variable domain, with the rest looked up from reference TRBV5-1 and TRBJ2-7, is KAGVTQTPRYLIKTRGQQVTLSCSPISGHRSVSWYQQTPGQGLQFLFEYFSETQRNKGNFPGRFSGRQFSNSRSEMNVSTLELGDSALYLCASSPNEYEQYFGPGTRLTVT.

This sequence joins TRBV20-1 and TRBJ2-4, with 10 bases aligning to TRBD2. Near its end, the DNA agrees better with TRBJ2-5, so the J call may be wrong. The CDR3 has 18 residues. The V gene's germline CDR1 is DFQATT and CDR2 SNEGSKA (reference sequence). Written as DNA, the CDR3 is TGCAGTGCTAGAGATATAGGGCTAGCGGGAGTCAAATGGGAGACCCAGTACTTC. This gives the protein CSARDIGLAGVKWETQYF.

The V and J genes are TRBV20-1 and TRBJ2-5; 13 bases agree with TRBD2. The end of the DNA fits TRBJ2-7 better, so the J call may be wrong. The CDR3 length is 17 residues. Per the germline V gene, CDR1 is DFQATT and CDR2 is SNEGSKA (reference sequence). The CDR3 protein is CSARIGTSGIKFYEQYF. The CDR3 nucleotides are TGCAGTGCTAGAATCGGGACTAGCGGGATCAAGTTCTACGAGCAGTACTTC.

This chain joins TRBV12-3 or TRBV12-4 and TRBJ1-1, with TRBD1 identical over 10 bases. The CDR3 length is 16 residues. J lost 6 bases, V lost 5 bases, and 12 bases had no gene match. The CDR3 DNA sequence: TGTGCCAGCAGTCTAGAGTTTGGACAGGGGGTTGCTGAAGCTTTCTTT. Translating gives CASSLEFGQGVAEAFF.

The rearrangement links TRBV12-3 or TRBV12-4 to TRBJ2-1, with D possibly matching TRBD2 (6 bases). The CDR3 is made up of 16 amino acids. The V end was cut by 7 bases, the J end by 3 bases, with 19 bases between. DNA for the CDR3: TGTGCCAGCACCCGACCGCGGGAAAGGGACTACAATGAGCAGTTCTTC. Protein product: CASTRPRERDYNEQFF.

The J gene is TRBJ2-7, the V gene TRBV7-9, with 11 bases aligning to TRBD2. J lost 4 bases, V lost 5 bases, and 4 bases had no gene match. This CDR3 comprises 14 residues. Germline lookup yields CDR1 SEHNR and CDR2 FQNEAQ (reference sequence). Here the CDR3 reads CASSQLAGVYEQYF. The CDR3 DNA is TGTGCCAGCAGCCAACTAGCGGGAGTATACGAGCAGTACTTC.

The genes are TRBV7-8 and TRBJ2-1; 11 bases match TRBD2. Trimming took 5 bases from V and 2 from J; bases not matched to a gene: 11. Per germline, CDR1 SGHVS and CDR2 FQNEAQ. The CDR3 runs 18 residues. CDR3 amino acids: CASSNTGTSGGAYNEQFF. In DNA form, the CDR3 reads TGTGCCAGCAGCAATACCGGGACTAGCGGAGGGGCCTACAATGAGCAGTTCTTC.

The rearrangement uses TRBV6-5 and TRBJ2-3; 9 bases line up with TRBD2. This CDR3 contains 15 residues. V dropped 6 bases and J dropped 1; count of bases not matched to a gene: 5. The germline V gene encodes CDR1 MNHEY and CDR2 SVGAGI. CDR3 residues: CASRPVAGGTDTQYF. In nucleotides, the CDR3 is TGTGCCAGCAGGCCGGTAGCGGGGGGCACAGATACGCAGTATTTT.

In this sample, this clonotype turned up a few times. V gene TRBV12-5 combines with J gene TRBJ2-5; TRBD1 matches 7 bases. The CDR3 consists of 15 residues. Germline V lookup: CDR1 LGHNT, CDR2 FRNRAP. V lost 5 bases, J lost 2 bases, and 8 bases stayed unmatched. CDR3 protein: CASGPEGQLQETQYF. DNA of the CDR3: TGTGCTAGTGGTCCCGAGGGACAGCTACAAGAGACCCAGTACTTC. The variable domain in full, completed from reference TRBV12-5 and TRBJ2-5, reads DARVTQTPRHKVTEMGQEVTMRCQPILGHNTVFWYRQTMMQGLELLAYFRNRAPLDDSGMPKDRFSAEMPDATLATLKIQPSEPRDSAVYFCASGPEGQLQETQYFGPGTRLLVL.

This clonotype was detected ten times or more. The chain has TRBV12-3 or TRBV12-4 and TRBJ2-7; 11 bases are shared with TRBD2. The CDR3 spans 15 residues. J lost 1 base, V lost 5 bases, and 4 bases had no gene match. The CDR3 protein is CASSLLAGVSYEQYF. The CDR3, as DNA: TGTGCCAGCAGTCTACTAGCGGGAGTTTCCTACGAGCAGTACTTC.

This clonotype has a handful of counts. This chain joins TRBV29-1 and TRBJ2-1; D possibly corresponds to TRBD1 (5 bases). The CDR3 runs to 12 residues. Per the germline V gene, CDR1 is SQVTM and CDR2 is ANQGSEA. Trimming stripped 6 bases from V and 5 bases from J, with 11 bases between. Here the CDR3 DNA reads TGCAGCGTAAGAGACAGTAACAATGAGCAGTTCTTC. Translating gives CSVRDSNNEQFF.

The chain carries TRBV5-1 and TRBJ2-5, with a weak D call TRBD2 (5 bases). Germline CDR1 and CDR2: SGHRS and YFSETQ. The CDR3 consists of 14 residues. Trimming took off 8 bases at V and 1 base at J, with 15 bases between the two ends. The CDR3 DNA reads TGCGCCAGTTCCAAGGGAGACCTCCAAGAGACCCAGTACTTC. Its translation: CASSKGDLQETQYF.

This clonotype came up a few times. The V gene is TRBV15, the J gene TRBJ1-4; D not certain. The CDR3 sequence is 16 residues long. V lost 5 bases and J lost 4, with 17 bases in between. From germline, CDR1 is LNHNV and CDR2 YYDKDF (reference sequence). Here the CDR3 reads CATSGHHSVYNEKLFF. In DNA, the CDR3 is TGTGCCACCAGCGGTCACCACAGTGTATATAATGAAAAACTGTTTTTT. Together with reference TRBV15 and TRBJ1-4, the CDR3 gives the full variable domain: DAMVIQNPRYQVTQFGKPVTLSCSQTLNHNVMYWYQQKSSQAPKLLFHYYDKDFNNEADTPDNFQSRRPNTSFCFLDIRSPGLGDTAMYLCATSGHHSVYNEKLFFGSGTQLSVL.